This TCR beta chain was documented in a study of CD8 T cells in ankylosing spondylitis (dated by TCRdb to about 2017). With respect to the entire study: T cell receptor beta repertoires were profiled in healthy donors and ankylosing spondylitis patients so that disease-linked TCR variants could be found. The whole study cohort included 85 to 120 healthy donors and 20 to 30 ankylosing spondylitis patients. Peripheral blood samples were taken, and synovial fluid was additionally collected from ankylosing spondylitis patients.

Reads for this sample came from an Illumina HiSeq 2500. TCR beta libraries were prepared by quantitative 5'-RACE with molecular barcodes. In the original analysis: Disease-linked TCR variants were identified with a new computational method built on a probabilistic model of VDJ rearrangement. The public reads were run again by TCRdb, first through fastp at Q25 and then through MiXCR, and only productive beta chains were kept. Rows with one shared CDR3 protein collapse into an entry with the most common genes and DNA. TCRdb, rather than the study authors, made the V and J calls. The sample data list approximately 350,000 distinct CDR3 sequences, and 14% to 15% of these were observed just once. The ten most abundant clones make up approximately 1.1% of the sample. Measured from the cysteine to the phenylalanine, the CDR3 is 15 residues long. Left in the record is the CDR3 DNA by itself, 45 bases read in frame from the first base. Trimming costs V 6 bases and J 0 bases, and their ends lie 15 bases apart.

Paper-wide results and their limitations: Some of the motif variants had been reported before in the synovial fluid and blood of reactive arthritis patients, a finding that suggests common disease-initiation mechanisms. In peripheral blood, the disease-linked clones were found at relatively low frequencies and had a CD8+ phenotype. A TCR beta motif made up of roughly eight highly homologous amino acid variants appeared to be characteristic of blood from ankylosing spondylitis patients. Significant enrichment of the disease-linked clones was reported in matched synovial fluid samples from ankylosing spondylitis patients.

Points on this clonotype: Its antigen has not been determined. No clone much larger than this one lies a single base away; base qualities are absent.

The TCR originated in a male donor with ankylosing spondylitis or in good health (not recorded which). The chain is made from TRBV12-3 or TRBV12-4 and TRBJ2-7; a tentative D call is TRBD2 (6 bases match). Sequenced sample: blood, either unsorted or a sorted T cell fraction (not recorded which). The encoded CDR3 is CASRPSWDFSYEQYF. The nucleotide sequence is given as TGTGCCAGCAGGCCCTCCTGGGACTTCTCCTACGAGCAGTACTTC.